These 13 T cell receptor beta chains were sequenced from one sample in a study of follicular helper T cells after annual influenza vaccination (TCRdb year 2017). This sample's time point label indicates: 2014-2015 season, 7 days after vaccination. Library creation used the immunoSEQ multiplex PCR assay. Entries here come from immuneACCESS through TCRdb and include only in-frame sequences with V and J called. Some clones fail to appear in such tables; in the studies checked, an unresolved V gene covers under half of the shortfall, and the cause of the remainder is unknown. For this sample the table gives about 15,000 clones, of which around 85% were detected only once. About 1.3% of the sample lies in the top ten. This material consisted of CXCR5+ CD38- circulating T follicular helper cells from blood, taken 7 days after influenza vaccination. The sample's cell subset or site label is to be understood as: circulating Tfh, non-naive CD4+CXCR5+PD-1+ (ICOS+CD38+ or ICOS-CD38-). These receptors were collected from an adult who received the influenza vaccine.

This clone appeared once. V is TRBV9 and J is TRBJ2-2; perhaps TRBD1 as D (6 bases). V lost 2 bases and J lost 5, with 10 bases in between. The CDR3 is made up of 14 amino acids. The germline CDR1 and CDR2 sequences are SGDLS and YYNGEE. CDR3 sequence (DNA): TGTGCCAGCAGCGTGGACACAGGGACCGGGGAGCTGTTTTTT. It is translated as CASSVDTGTGELFF.

The rearrangement links TRBV19 to TRBJ2-1; 7 nucleotides align to TRBD2. Trimming removed 4 bases from V and 2 bases from J; junction bases left unmatched: 5. The CDR3 loop spans 15 amino acids. The germline CDR1 and CDR2 sequences are LNHDA and SQIVND (reference sequence). In nucleotides, the CDR3 is TGTGCCAGTAGTAGGGAGGGGTCAACCTACAATGAGCAGTTCTTC. It yields the protein CASSREGSTYNEQFF.

DNA for the CDR3: TGCGCCAGCAGCGTAGGAGGGACTACACGCAATGAGCAGTTCTTC. Its translation: CASSVGGTTRNEQFF. The chain uses TRBV5-1 and TRBJ2-1, with TRBD2 matching over 7 bases. The V gene end was trimmed by 4 bases and the J gene end by 6 bases; junction bases not matched to a gene: 10. There are 15 residues in the CDR3. Germline V gene lookup returns CDR1 SGHRS and CDR2 YFSETQ.

The chain uses TRBV5-5 and TRBJ1-5; 7 bases match TRBD1. The V segment lost 3 bases and the J segment 2 bases; nucleotides outside the gene matches: 5. This CDR3 is built from 15 residues. Per the germline V gene, CDR1 is SGHKS and CDR2 is YYEKEE (reference sequence). CDR3 in DNA: TGTGCCAGCAGCTCCACGGGACAGCGCAATCAGCCCCAGCATTTT. It codes for CASSSTGQRNQPQHF.

Concerning this clone: Other DNA sequences of this sample code for an identical CDR3. This chain uses TRBV27 with TRBJ1-2; D is undetermined. The CDR3 length is 14 residues. Germline CDR1 and CDR2: MNHEY and SMNVEV (reference sequence). The germline V and J ends were trimmed by 6 bases and 0 bases, with 11 bases remaining between them. This chain's CDR3 is CASRRQDSNYGYTF. The DNA of the CDR3 is TGTGCCAGCAGGCGGCAGGACTCTAACTATGGCTACACCTTC.

This clone was counted between two and nine times. This chain's CDR3 is CAISVDRETGYTF. The CDR3 DNA sequence: TGTGCCATCAGTGTAGACAGGGAAACTGGCTACACCTTC. The genes are TRBV10-3 and TRBJ1-2; 7 positions match TRBD1. Germline CDR1 and CDR2: ENHRY and SYGVKD. The CDR3 has 13 residues. The V and J ends lost 4 bases and 7 bases, in that order; junction bases with no gene match: 6.

The chain uses TRBV2 and TRBJ2-3, with D possibly matching TRBD2 (5 bases). The germline V gene has CDR1 SNHLY and CDR2 FYNNEI. V lost 5 bases to trimming and J lost 2 bases, with 17 bases between them. The CDR3 contains 16 residues. The CDR3 region has the DNA TGTGCCAGCAGTTTACGCGGAGGTTACATCACAGATACGCAGTATTTT. Its protein product is CASSLRGGYITDTQYF.

CDR3 region: CASSQNRGHEQYF. CDR3 in DNA: TGTGCCAGCAGCCAAAACAGGGGTCACGAGCAGTACTTC. The V and J genes are TRBV13 and TRBJ2-7; 7 positions agree with TRBD1. V lost 5 bases and J lost 5; bases outside the gene matches: 6. CDR3 size: 13 residues. Germline loops: CDR1 PRHDT, CDR2 FYEKMQ (reference sequence).

The chain recombines TRBV18 with TRBJ1-5, with 10 positions matching TRBD1. CDR1 and CDR2 from the germline V gene are KGHSH and LQKENI. The CDR3 contains 14 residues. Losses at the gene ends were 5 bases for V and 4 bases for J; bases not matched to a gene: 2. The CDR3 reads CASSSGQGNQPQHF. As DNA, the CDR3 is TGTGCCAGCTCATCGGGACAGGGGAATCAGCCCCAGCATTTT. Full variable domain (missing parts from reference TRBV18 and TRBJ1-5): NAGVMQNPRHLVRRRGQEARLRCSPMKGHSHVYWYRQLPEEGLKFMVYLQKENIIDESGMPKERFSAEFPKEGPSILRIQQVVRGDSAAYFCASSSGQGNQPQHFGDGTRLSIL.

The chain recombines TRBV29-1 with TRBJ2-1, with 9 bases lining up with TRBD2. The CDR3 runs 13 residues. V gave up 4 bases and J gave up 6 bases; unmatched junction bases: 4. CDR1 is SQVTM and CDR2 is ANQGSEA in the germline V gene. CDR3 region: CSVGLAGPNEQFF. CDR3 DNA sequence: TGCAGCGTTGGTCTAGCGGGACCCAATGAGCAGTTCTTC.

This chain connects TRBV4-2 to TRBJ2-1; 7 bases line up with TRBD2. The CDR3 consists of 17 residues. The germline CDR1 and CDR2 sequences are LGHNA and YNFKEQ. V trimming: 0 bases; J trimming: 5 bases; junction bases outside the gene matches: 10. The CDR3 loop reads CASSQDWARDYNNEQFF. The CDR3 DNA reads as TGTGCCAGCAGCCAAGATTGGGCCCGGGACTACAACAATGAGCAGTTCTTC.

The chain employs TRBV5-1 and TRBJ1-3; a possible D gene is TRBD1 (5 bases). This CDR3 region has 14 residues. V was clipped by 0 bases and J by 2 bases, with 6 bases between them. CDR1 is SGHRS and CDR2 is YFSETQ in the germline V gene. Written as DNA, the CDR3 is TGCGCCAGCAGCTTGGAGGGGACTGGAAACACCATATATTTT. Translation: CASSLEGTGNTIYF.

The J gene is TRBJ2-1, the V gene TRBV5-4, with 15 bases aligning to TRBD2. The CDR3 is 16 amino acids. The germline V gene has CDR1 SGHNT and CDR2 YYREEE (reference sequence). The V and J ends lost 4 bases and 7 bases, in that order; junction bases with no gene match: 6. CDR3 amino acids: CASSPTGTSGRNEQFF. CDR3 nucleotide sequence: TGTGCCAGCAGCCCCACCGGGACTAGCGGGAGGAATGAGCAGTTCTTC.